These T cell receptor beta chains were read from a single sample in a study of early T cells in non-severe SARS-CoV-2 infection. Via MiXCR, TCRdb re-called the 5' RACE reads, giving one row per CDR3 protein. The data contain about 80,000 distinct CDR3 sequences, around 5% of them seen just once; the ten biggest clones take up under 8%. This material consisted of whole blood, taken at baseline. These receptors all stem from an adult who was a healthcare worker with PCR-confirmed SARS-CoV-2 infection or an uninfected control (not recorded which). CDR3s include the opening cysteine and the closing phenylalanine or tryptophan. Fields, in order: J gene, D gene, V gene, clone size, CDR3 DNA, CDR3 protein. The D gene is left open where the match is weak. The size of a clone is reported for some rows only, either as once, few or many, or as a class for expanded clones.

J: TRBJ2-7
D: TRBD2
V: TRBV4-1
size: many
DNA: TGCGCCAGCAGCCCTAGCGGGGATTTGATCGAGCAGTACTTC
CDR3: CASSPSGDLIEQYF

J: TRBJ2-3
D: NA
V: TRBV28
size: NA
DNA: TGTGCCAGCAGGCCGGCGTTACGAACGCAGTATTTT
CDR3: CASRPALRTQYF

J: TRBJ2-3
D: TRBD1
V: TRBV5-4
size: few
DNA: TGTGCCAGCAGCTTTCGGTGGACAGGCGGCGATACGCAGTATTTT
CDR3: CASSFRWTGGDTQYF

J: TRBJ1-2
D: TRBD1
V: TRBV7-9
size: NA
DNA: TGTGCCAGCAGCTTATCACCAGACAGGGCGACACGTGGCTACACCTTC
CDR3: CASSLSPDRATRGYTF

J: TRBJ1-2
D: NA
V: TRBV3-1
size: NA
DNA: TGTGCCAGCAGCCAAGACTTTGGCGGCTACACCTTC
CDR3: CASSQDFGGYTF

J: TRBJ2-1
D: NA
V: TRBV18
size: NA
DNA: TGTGCCAGCTCACCCCCGGCGGGTGGGGATGAGCAGTTCTTC
CDR3: CASSPPAGGDEQFF

J: TRBJ1-1
D: NA
V: TRBV7-8
size: few
DNA: TGTGCCAGCAGCGGCCAGGTCCTGAACACTGAAGCTTTCTTT
CDR3: CASSGQVLNTEAFF

J: TRBJ1-1
D: NA
V: TRBV4-1
size: NA
DNA: TGCGCCAGCAGCCAGCGGCAGGGAGGCACTGAAGCTTTCTTT
CDR3: CASSQRQGGTEAFF

J: TRBJ2-3
D: NA
V: TRBV20-1
size: many
DNA: TGCAGTGCTAAGGGGACGGATACGCAGTATTTT
CDR3: CSAKGTDTQYF

J: TRBJ2-1
D: TRBD2
V: TRBV11-2
size: many
DNA: TGTGCCAGCAGCCCTCTAGCGGGAGTGGACAATGAGCAGTTCTTC
CDR3: CASSPLAGVDNEQFF

J: TRBJ2-5
D: TRBD1
V: TRBV2
size: NA
DNA: TGTGCCAGCAGTGGGGGGACAGCGCAAGAGACCCAGTACTTC
CDR3: CASSGGTAQETQYF

J: TRBJ2-1
D: TRBD2
V: TRBV6-4
size: few
DNA: TGTGCCAGCAGTACCCTAGCGGGAGGCGGTGAGCAGTTCTTC
CDR3: CASSTLAGGGEQFF

J: TRBJ1-1
D: TRBD1
V: TRBV28
size: few
DNA: TGTGCCAGCAGTCCGCCGACAGGGGGAAACACTGAAGCTTTCTTT
CDR3: CASSPPTGGNTEAFF

J: TRBJ2-5
D: NA
V: TRBV3-1
size: few
DNA: TGTGCCAGCAGCCAAGTCCGGGACTCGGCGGGGGAGACCCAGTACTTC
CDR3: CASSQVRDSAGETQYF

J: TRBJ2-5
D: NA
V: TRBV2
size: many
DNA: TGTGCCAGCAGGGTCTTGGGACCCGCCCAAGAGACCCAGTACTTC
CDR3: CASRVLGPAQETQYF

J: TRBJ2-5
D: NA
V: TRBV10-3
size: many
DNA: TGTGCCATCAGCTCGGGGAGCCCCCAAGAGACCCAGTACTTC
CDR3: CAISSGSPQETQYF

J: TRBJ2-2
D: TRBD2
V: TRBV10-3
size: NA
DNA: TGTGCCATCACATCTAGCGGGGTAACGAACACCGGGGAGCTGTTTTTT
CDR3: CAITSSGVTNTGELFF

J: TRBJ1-1
D: NA
V: TRBV3-1
size: NA
DNA: TGTGCCAGCAGCCACGGGTTGGAGGTGAAGGCTGAAGCTTTCTTT
CDR3: CASSHGLEVKAEAFF

J: TRBJ2-5
D: NA
V: TRBV27
size: many
DNA: TGTGCCAGCAGTTTAAGGATCAGAACCTCAGAGACCCAGTACTTC
CDR3: CASSLRIRTSETQYF

J: TRBJ2-5
D: NA
V: TRBV18
size: many
DNA: TGTGCCAGCTCGCGCGTGGGGGGCCTCCAAGAGACCCAGTACTTC
CDR3: CASSRVGGLQETQYF

J: TRBJ1-1
D: NA
V: TRBV6-6
size: many
DNA: TGTGCCAGCAGCCCGATGTCCGGGAGTTACACTGAAGCTTTCTTT
CDR3: CASSPMSGSYTEAFF

J: TRBJ2-3
D: NA
V: TRBV30
size: many
DNA: TGTGCCTGGAGTGTACGTGGTAGCACAGATACGCAGTATTTT
CDR3: CAWSVRGSTDTQYF

J: TRBJ1-4
D: NA
V: TRBV6-1
size: many
DNA: TGTGCCAGCAGTGATGTTTTCCCGGGGGCAAGTAATGAAAAACTGTTTTTT
CDR3: CASSDVFPGASNEKLFF

J: TRBJ1-3
D: NA
V: TRBV7-9
size: many
DNA: TGTGCCAGCATCCCTCGGGGGGCTGGAAACACCATATATTTT
CDR3: CASIPRGAGNTIYF